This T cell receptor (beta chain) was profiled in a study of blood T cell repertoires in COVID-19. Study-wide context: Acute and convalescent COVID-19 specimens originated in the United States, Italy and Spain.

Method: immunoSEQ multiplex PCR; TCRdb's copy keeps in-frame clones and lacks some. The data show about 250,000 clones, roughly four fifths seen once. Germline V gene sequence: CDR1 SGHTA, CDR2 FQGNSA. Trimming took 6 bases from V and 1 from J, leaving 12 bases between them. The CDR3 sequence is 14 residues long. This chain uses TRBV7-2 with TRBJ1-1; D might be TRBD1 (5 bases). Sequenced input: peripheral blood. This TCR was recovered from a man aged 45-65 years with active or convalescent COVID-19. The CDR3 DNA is TGTGCCAGCAGGACCACCGGGGGGAACACTGAAGCTTTCTTT. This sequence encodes CASRTTGGNTEAFF.